The clone carrying this TCR beta chain has a single count. The sample belongs to a study of blood T cell repertoires in COVID-19. Overall study: Some COVID-19 samples were acute and others convalescent; all came from the United States, Italy and Spain. In each case, the material was cDNA or gDNA derived from T cells, B-cell-depleted T cells, or PBMCs.

Trimming cost V 2 bases and J 9 bases, with 12 bases left between them. This CDR3 is built from 14 residues. CDR1 and CDR2 from the germline V gene are SGHTS and YDEGEE. Per the original methods: Estimated nucleated cell counts came from reference gene primer amplification. TCRdb keeps only in-frame clones here, not all; method: immunoSEQ multiplex PCR. Clonal size and the V and J genes are those of that table, whereas D and trimming came from the DNA. The table records over 30,000 clones, around 93% of them present only once. Sequenced material: peripheral blood. This chain uses TRBV5-8 with TRBJ1-6, with D possibly TRBD1 on 5 matching bases. This sequence was found in a human donor in a cohort sampled during active COVID-19. CDR3 bases: TGTGCCAGCAGCTTAGGGGTTCCTGGTTCACCCCTCCACTTT. It is translated as CASSLGVPGSPLHF.